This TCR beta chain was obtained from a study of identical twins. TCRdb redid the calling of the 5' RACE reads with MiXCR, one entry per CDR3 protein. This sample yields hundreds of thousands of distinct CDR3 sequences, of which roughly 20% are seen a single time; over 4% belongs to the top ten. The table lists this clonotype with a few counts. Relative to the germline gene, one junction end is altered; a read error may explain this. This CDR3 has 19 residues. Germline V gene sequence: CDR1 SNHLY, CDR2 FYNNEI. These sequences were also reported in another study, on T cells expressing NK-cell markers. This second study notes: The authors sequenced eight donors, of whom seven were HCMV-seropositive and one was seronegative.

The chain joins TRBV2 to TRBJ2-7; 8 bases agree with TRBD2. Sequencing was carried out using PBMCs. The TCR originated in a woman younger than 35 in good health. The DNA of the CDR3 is TGTGCCTGCAGGCCGAAGCGGGAGTCCGCCGGACCTGAGTCCTACGAGCAGTACTTC. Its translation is CACRPKRESAGPESYEQYF.